This T cell receptor (beta chain) was observed in a study of blood T cell repertoires in COVID-19. Study at large: PBMCs, B-cell-depleted T cells, or T cells provided the cDNA or gDNA that made up the material.

V lost 2 bases, J lost 8 bases, and 12 bases lay in between. CDR3 length: 14 residues. Per the germline V gene, CDR1 is LGHDT and CDR2 is YNNKEL (reference sequence). The table came from immunoSEQ multiplex PCR; TCRdb's copy has only in-frame clones and leaves some out. This table has around 110,000 clones, around 88% appearing once. The chain has TRBV3-1 (or the pseudogene TRBV3-2) and TRBJ1-4; TRBD1 might be the D (6 bases). Sequencing input: peripheral blood. This sequence originates from a man aged 50 to 60 with active or convalescent COVID-19. CDR3 DNA sequence: TGTGCCAGCAGCCAAAGGGGGGGTTGGGAAAAACTGTTTTTT. This translates into CASSQRGGWEKLFF.